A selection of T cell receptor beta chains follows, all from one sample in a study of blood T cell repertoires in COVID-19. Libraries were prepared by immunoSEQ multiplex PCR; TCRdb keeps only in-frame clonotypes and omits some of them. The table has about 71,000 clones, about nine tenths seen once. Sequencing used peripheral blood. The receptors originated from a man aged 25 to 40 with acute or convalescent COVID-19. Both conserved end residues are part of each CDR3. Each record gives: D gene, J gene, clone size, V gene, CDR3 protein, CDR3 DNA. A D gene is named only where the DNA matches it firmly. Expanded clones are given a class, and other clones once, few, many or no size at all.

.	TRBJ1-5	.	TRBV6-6	CASSYSYPGEGQPQHF	TGTGCCAGCAGTTACTCCTACCCGGGGGAGGGTCAGCCCCAGCATTTT
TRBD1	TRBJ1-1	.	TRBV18	CASSPNRGDTEAFF	TGTGCCAGCTCACCAAACAGGGGAGACACTGAAGCTTTCTTT
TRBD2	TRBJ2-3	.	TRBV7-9	CASSLEAGSTDTQYF	TGTGCCAGCAGCTTAGAAGCGGGAAGCACAGATACGCAGTATTTT
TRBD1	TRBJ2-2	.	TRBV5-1	CASSPGQENTGELFF	TGCGCCAGCAGCCCTGGACAGGAGAACACCGGGGAGCTGTTTTTT
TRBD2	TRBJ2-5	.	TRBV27	CASSPRTSPDETQYF	TGTGCCAGCAGTCCGCGGACTAGCCCGGATGAGACCCAGTACTTC
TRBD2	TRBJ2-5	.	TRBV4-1	CASSQDGGTQETQYF	TGCGCCAGCAGCCAAGACGGGGGGACTCAAGAGACCCAGTACTTC
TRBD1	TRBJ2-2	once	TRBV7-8	CASSLRSGQGVAGELFF	TGTGCCAGCAGCTTGCGATCGGGACAGGGGGTCGCCGGGGAGCTGTTTTTT
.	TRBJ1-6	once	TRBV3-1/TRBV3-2	CASRLAQDNSPLHF	TGTGCCAGCCGTTTGGCACAGGATAATTCACCCCTCCACTTT
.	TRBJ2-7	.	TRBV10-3	CAISGRGREQYF	TGTGCCATCAGTGGGAGGGGTCGGGAGCAGTACTTC
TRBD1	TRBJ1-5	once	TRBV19	CASTVRRGLGQPQHF	TGTGCCAGTACGGTTAGGAGGGGGCTGGGGCAGCCCCAGCATTTT
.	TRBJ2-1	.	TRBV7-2	CASSLEGVSYNEQFF	TGTGCCAGCAGCTTAGAGGGAGTCAGCTACAATGAGCAGTTCTTC
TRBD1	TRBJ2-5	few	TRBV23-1	CASIPEGRQGPFQETQYF	TGCGCCAGCATCCCTGAAGGGAGACAGGGACCCTTCCAAGAGACCCAGTACTTC
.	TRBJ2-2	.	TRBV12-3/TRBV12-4	CASSFSPGELFF	TGTGCCAGCAGTTTTAGTCCCGGGGAGCTGTTTTTT
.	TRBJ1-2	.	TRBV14	CASSQDSGRYGYTF	TGTGCCAGCAGCCAAGATTCAGGGCGCTATGGCTACACCTTC
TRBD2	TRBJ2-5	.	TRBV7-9	CASSLAGTSALRAQYF	TGTGCCAGCAGCTTAGCAGGGACTAGCGCCCTCAGGGCCCAGTACTTC
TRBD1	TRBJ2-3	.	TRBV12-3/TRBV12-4	CASSQGVDTQYF	TGTGCCAGCAGTCAGGGGGTGGATACGCAGTATTTT
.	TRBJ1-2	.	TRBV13	CASSLAAREDGYTF	TGTGCCAGCAGCTTAGCCGCCAGGGAGGATGGCTACACCTTC
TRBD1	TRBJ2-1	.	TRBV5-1	CASSLYFRSITGTGVNNEQFF	TGCGCCAGCAGCTTGTATTTCAGGTCGATTACCGGGACAGGAGTTAACAATGAGCAGTTCTTC
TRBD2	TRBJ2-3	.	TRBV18	CASSPGTSGRTDTQYF	TGTGCCAGCTCACCCGGGACTAGCGGTCGCACAGATACGCAGTATTTT
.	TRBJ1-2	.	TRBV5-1	CASSLDSTDYGYTF	TGCGCCAGCAGCTTGGACAGTACCGACTATGGCTACACCTTC
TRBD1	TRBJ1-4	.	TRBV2	CASRRGQPQVNEKLFF	TGTGCCAGCAGAAGGGGACAGCCCCAAGTTAATGAAAAACTGTTTTTT
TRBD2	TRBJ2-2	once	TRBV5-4	CASSPTRLAGGRTGELFF	TGTGCCAGCAGCCCCACCAGACTAGCGGGAGGGCGGACCGGGGAGCTGTTTTTT
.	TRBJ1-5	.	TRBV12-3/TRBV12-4	CASSSLPGQPQHF	TGTGCCAGCAGTTCCCTCCCAGGGCAGCCCCAGCATTTT
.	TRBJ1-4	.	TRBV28	CASSLYSPRRSSGGNEKLFF	TGTGCCAGCAGTTTATATTCCCCGCGCAGGAGTTCGGGGGGTAATGAAAAACTGTTTTTT
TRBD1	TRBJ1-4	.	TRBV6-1	CASSEFGTANEKLFF	TGTGCCAGCAGTGAATTTGGGACAGCTAATGAAAAACTGTTTTTT
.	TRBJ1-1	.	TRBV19	CASSISGLDTEAFF	TGTGCCAGTAGTATTTCAGGGCTTGACACTGAAGCTTTCTTT
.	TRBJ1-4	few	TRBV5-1	CASSLRQGEAKLFF	TGCGCCAGCAGCTTGAGGCAGGGTGAGGCAAAACTGTTTTTT
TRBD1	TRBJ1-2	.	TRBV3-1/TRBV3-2	CASSGMGRDRVLDYGYTF	TGTGCCAGCAGTGGAATGGGCCGAGACAGGGTTTTGGACTATGGCTACACCTTC
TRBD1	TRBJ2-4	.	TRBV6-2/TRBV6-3	CASSCQRQGVLAKNIQYF	TGTGCCAGCAGTTGCCAGCGACAGGGGGTATTAGCCAAAAACATTCAGTACTTC
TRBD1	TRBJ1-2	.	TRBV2	CASRSTGANYGYTF	TGTGCCAGCAGGTCGACAGGGGCTAACTATGGCTACACCTTC
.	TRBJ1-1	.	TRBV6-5	CASSYQAGDTEAFF	TGTGCCAGCAGTTACCAGGCGGGGGACACTGAAGCTTTCTTT
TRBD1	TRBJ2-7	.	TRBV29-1	CSVERGDRGRYEQYF	TGCAGCGTTGAGAGGGGGGACAGGGGGCGATACGAGCAGTACTTC
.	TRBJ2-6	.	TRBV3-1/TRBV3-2	CASSPGRVSAGANVLTF	TGTGCCAGCAGCCCGGGCAGGGTTTCTGCTGGGGCCAACGTCCTGACTTTC
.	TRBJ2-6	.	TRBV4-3	CASSQDPQGGANVLTF	TGCGCCAGCAGCCAAGATCCTCAGGGTGGGGCCAACGTCCTGACTTTC
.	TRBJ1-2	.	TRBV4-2	CASSQGRGEDGYTF	TGTGCCAGCAGCCAAGGTAGGGGTGAGGATGGCTACACCTTC
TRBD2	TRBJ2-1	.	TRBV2	CASSDVRTSGSNEQFF	TGTGCCAGCAGTGATGTTCGGACTAGCGGGTCAAATGAGCAGTTCTTC
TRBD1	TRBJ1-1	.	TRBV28	CASRLPGQGAFF	TGTGCCAGCAGACTCCCGGGACAGGGAGCTTTCTTT
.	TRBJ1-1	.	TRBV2	CASSVVGGTNTEAFF	TGTGCCAGCAGTGTGGTGGGGGGAACAAACACTGAAGCTTTCTTT
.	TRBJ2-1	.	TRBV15	CATSRGGGGFNEQFF	TGTGCCACCAGCAGGGGGGGTGGTGGTTTCAATGAGCAGTTCTTC
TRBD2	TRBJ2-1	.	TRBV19	CASNPRAGGYNEQFF	TGTGCCAGTAACCCTAGGGCGGGAGGTTACAATGAGCAGTTCTTC
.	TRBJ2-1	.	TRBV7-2	CASSLVLRVDEQFF	TGTGCCAGCAGCTTAGTCCTGCGGGTCGATGAGCAGTTCTTC
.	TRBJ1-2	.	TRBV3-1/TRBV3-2	CASSGLGGELYGYTF	TGTGCCAGCAGTGGGTTGGGGGGGGAGCTTTATGGCTACACCTTC
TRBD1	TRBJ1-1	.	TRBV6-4	CASRHTGGNTEAFF	TGTGCCAGCAGGCACACAGGGGGGAACACTGAAGCTTTCTTT
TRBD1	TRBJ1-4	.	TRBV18	CASSRETGINEKLFF	TGTGCCAGCTCACGAGAGACAGGGATAAATGAAAAACTGTTTTTT
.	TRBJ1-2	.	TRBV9	CASSAESQGFYGYTF	TGTGCCAGCAGCGCAGAAAGTCAGGGGTTCTATGGCTACACCTTC
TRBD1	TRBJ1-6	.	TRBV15	CATSRDDRAYSPLHF	TGTGCCACCAGCAGAGATGACAGGGCCTATTCACCCCTCCACTTT
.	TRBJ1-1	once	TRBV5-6	CASSLEDSGFTEAFF	TGTGCCAGCAGCTTGGAAGATTCGGGGTTCACTGAAGCTTTCTTT
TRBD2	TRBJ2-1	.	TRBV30	CAWSLRPAGGYNEQFF	TGTGCCTGGAGTTTAAGGCCAGCGGGGGGTTACAATGAGCAGTTCTTC
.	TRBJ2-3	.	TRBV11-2	CASSPHEGDTQYF	TGTGCCAGCAGCCCGCATGAGGGTGATACGCAGTATTTT
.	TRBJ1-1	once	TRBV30	CAWSITGFYTEAFF	TGTGCCTGGAGTATAACAGGCTTCTACACTGAAGCTTTCTTT
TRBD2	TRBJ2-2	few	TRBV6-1	CASSEHLAGGPGGELFF	TGTGCCAGCAGTGAACACTTAGCGGGAGGGCCTGGCGGGGAGCTGTTTTTT
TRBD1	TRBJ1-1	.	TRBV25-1	CASSEFGQGNTEAFF	TGTGCCAGCAGTGAATTTGGACAGGGGAACACTGAAGCTTTCTTT
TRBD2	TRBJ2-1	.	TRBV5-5	CASSLIPPPSGRNEQFF	TGTGCCAGCAGCTTGATTCCCCCCCCTAGCGGGAGGAATGAGCAGTTCTTC
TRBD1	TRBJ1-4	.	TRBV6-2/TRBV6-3	CASSRTGEEKLFF	TGTGCCAGCAGCAGAACAGGGGAAGAAAAACTGTTTTTT